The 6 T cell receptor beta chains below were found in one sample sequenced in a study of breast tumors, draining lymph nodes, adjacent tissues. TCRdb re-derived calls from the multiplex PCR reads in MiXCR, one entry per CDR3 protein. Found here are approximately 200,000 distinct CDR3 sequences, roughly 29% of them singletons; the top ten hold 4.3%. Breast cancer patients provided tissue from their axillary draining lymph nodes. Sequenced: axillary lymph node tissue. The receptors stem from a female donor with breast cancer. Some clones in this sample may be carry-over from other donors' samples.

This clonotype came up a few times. The CDR3 region is CSARAQGSNTEAFF. Written as DNA, the CDR3 is TGCAGTGCTAGAGCGCAGGGATCGAACACTGAAGCTTTCTTT. V and J are TRBV20-1 and TRBJ1-1, with D possibly being TRBD1 (5 bases). Trimming left V 1 base short and J 1 base short, with 10 bases between. This CDR3 is built from 14 residues. The V gene's germline CDR1 is DFQATT and CDR2 SNEGSKA (reference sequence).

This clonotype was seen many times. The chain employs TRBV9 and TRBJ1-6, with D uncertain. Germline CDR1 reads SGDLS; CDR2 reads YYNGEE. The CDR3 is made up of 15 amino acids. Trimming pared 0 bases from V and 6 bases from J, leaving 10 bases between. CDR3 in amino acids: CASSVDAGLNSPLHF. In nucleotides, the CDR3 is TGTGCCAGCAGCGTAGATGCTGGGCTTAATTCACCCCTCCACTTT.

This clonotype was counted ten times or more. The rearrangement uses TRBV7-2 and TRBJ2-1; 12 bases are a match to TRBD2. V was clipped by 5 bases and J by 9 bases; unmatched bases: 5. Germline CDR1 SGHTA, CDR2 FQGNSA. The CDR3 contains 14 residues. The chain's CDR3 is CASSRLAGAGEQFF. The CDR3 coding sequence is TGTGCCAGCAGCCGACTAGCGGGGGCGGGTGAGCAGTTCTTC.

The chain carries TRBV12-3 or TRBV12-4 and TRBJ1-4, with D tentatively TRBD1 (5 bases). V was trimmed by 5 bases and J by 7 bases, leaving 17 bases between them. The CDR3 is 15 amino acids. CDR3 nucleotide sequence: TGTGCCAGCAGTCTCCTCGGGGCGGGAGGTGAAAAACTGTTTTTT. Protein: CASSLLGAGGEKLFF.

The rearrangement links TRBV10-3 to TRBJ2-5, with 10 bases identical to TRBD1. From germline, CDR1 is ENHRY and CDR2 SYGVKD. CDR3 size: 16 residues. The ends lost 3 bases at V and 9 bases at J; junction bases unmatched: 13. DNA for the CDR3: TGTGCCATCAGTGATCGGACAGGGGGTGGCCATCAGCCCCAGTACTTC. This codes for CAISDRTGGGHQPQYF.

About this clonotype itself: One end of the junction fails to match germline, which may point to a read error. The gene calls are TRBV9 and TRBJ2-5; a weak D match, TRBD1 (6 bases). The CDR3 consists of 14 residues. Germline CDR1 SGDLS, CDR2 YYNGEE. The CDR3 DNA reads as TGTGCCAGCAGCGTAGGAGCAGAGGGGGAGACCCAGTCCTTC. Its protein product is CASSVGAEGETQSF.